The following is a TCR beta chain sequence with its context. Its antigen has not been determined. No base-level quality is on record; no much larger clone is a single base apart. This entry is derived from a study of CD8 T cells in ankylosing spondylitis (dated by TCRdb to 2015 to 2018). At the level of the whole study: T cell receptor beta repertoires were profiled in healthy donors and ankylosing spondylitis patients so that disease-linked TCR variants could be found. In total, the full study cohort was made up of nearly 110 healthy donors and about two dozen ankylosing spondylitis patients. Samples of peripheral blood were taken, and for ankylosing spondylitis patients, synovial fluid was collected as well.

What the authors observed across the whole study: A TCR beta motif of roughly 8 highly homologous amino acid variants appeared characteristic of blood from ankylosing spondylitis patients. Some motif variants were previously reported in synovial fluid and blood of reactive arthritis patients, suggesting common disease-initiation mechanisms. In peripheral blood, the disease-linked clones were found at relatively low frequencies and had a CD8+ phenotype. Significant enrichment of the disease-linked clones was reported in matched synovial fluid samples from ankylosing spondylitis patients.

V loses 3 bases at its end and J loses 0 bases; junction bases beyond the gene matches: 7. The CDR3 numbers 17 residues from cysteine through phenylalanine. The CDR3 DNA has 51 bases and is translated from base 1. CDR1 and CDR2 (SGHRS, YFSETQ) derive from the germline V gene. TCRdb names Illumina HiSeq 2500 as the instrument used. TCR beta libraries were prepared by quantitative 5'-RACE with molecular barcodes. Per the authors' processing: To identify disease-linked TCR variants, a new computational method was used, one built on a probabilistic model of VDJ rearrangement. TCRdb applied fastp at Q25 and MiXCR to the public reads, then kept only in-frame beta chains. Records with the same CDR3 protein are collapsed into one entry carrying the most frequent genes and DNA. The V and J calls, along with clone size, are taken from TCRdb and not from the paper's own processing. The sample table holds approximately 540,000 distinct CDR3 sequences, of which 10% to 15% were seen once. The ten largest account for 6.8% of the sample.

The TCR comes from a male donor with ankylosing spondylitis. The chain joins TRBV5-1 to TRBJ2-1, and 9 junctional nucleotides match TRBD2. The sample taken for sequencing was blood, either unsorted or a sorted T cell fraction (not recorded which). The DNA sequence follows: TGCGCCAGCAGCTCAATACTAGCGGGCAGCTCCTACAATGAGCAGTTCTTC. Its translation reads: CASSSILAGSSYNEQFF.